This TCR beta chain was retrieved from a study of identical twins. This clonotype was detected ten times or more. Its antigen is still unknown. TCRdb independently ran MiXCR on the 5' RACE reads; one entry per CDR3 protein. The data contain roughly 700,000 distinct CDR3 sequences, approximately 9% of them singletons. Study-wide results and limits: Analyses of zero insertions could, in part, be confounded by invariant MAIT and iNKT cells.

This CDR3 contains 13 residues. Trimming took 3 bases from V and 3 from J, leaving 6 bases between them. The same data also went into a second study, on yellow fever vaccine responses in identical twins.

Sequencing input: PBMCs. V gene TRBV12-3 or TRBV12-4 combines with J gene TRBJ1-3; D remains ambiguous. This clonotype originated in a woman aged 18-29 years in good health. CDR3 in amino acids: CASSFNIGNTIYF. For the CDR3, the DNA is TGTGCCAGCAGTTTTAACATTGGAAACACCATATATTTT.